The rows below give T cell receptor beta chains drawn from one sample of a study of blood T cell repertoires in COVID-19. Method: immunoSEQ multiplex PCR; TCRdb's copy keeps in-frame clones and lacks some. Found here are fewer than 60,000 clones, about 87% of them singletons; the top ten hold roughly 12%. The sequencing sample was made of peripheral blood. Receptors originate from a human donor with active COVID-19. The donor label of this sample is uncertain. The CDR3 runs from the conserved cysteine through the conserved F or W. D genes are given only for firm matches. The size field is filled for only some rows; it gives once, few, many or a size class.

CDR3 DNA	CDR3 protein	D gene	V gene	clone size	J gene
TGTGCCAGTAGTATACGTTCGGACAGCTACGAGCAGTACTTC	CASSIRSDSYEQYF	.	TRBV19	.	TRBJ2-7
TGCGCCAGCAGGAGGGACAGGGTTAATGAAAAACTGTTTTTT	CASRRDRVNEKLFF	TRBD1	TRBV5-1	.	TRBJ1-4
TGTGCCAGTAGTATAGCGGCTAGGCGCGGGGGGGCCTCCACGGATGAGCAGTTCTTC	CASSIAARRGGASTDEQFF	TRBD2	TRBV19	.	TRBJ2-1
TGCGCCAGTAGGATAACCGGGACTAGCGGGTCCTTGGGCACAGATACGCAGTATTTT	CASRITGTSGSLGTDTQYF	TRBD2	TRBV5-1	.	TRBJ2-3
TGCGCCAGCAGCCCCACAGGGAGCCCTGGGCAGTATTTT	CASSPTGSPGQYF	.	TRBV4-1	.	TRBJ2-3
TGTGCCAGCAGCCAATCCGGGGAAAACATTCAGTACTTC	CASSQSGENIQYF	.	TRBV3-1/TRBV3-2	once	TRBJ2-4
TGTGCCAGCCGATTTCAGGGGGCGGAGACCCAGTACTTC	CASRFQGAETQYF	TRBD1	TRBV11-2	.	TRBJ2-5
TGTGCCAGCAGCACCACGGGACTAGCGGGACCCGCAGATACGCAGTATTTT	CASSTTGLAGPADTQYF	TRBD2	TRBV5-4	.	TRBJ2-3
TGTGCCAGCAGCGCTCATTCCGGGACAGTTTTC	CASSAHSGTVF	TRBD1	TRBV9	.	TRBJ1-2
TGTGCCAGCAGTGCCTCGGTAGCCGAGCAGTACTTC	CASSASVAEQYF	.	TRBV28	.	TRBJ2-7
TGTGCCAGCACCAGAAGGCTAGCCTCTTGGGGTACGCAGTATTTT	CASTRRLASWGTQYF	.	TRBV5-8	.	TRBJ2-3
TGCGCCAGCAGCCAAGTCCTAGCGGGGGGCTCCTACGAGCAGTACTTC	CASSQVLAGGSYEQYF	TRBD2	TRBV4-1	.	TRBJ2-7
TGCGCCAGCAGCTTGTTGGGGACAGGGGCAGAGACCCAGTACTTC	CASSLLGTGAETQYF	TRBD1	TRBV5-1	.	TRBJ2-5
TGTGCCAGCAGGCAAGGGTTTCGAACAGCGGGGGAGTCCTACAATGAGCAGTTCTTC	CASRQGFRTAGESYNEQFF	TRBD2	TRBV11-2	.	TRBJ2-1
TGTGCCAGCAGTCCCACGAGAGACAGAGACTACGAGCAGTACTTC	CASSPTRDRDYEQYF	.	TRBV6-5	.	TRBJ2-7
TGTGCCAGCAGCAAATTAGACAGGGGGCGATTGGAGACCCAGTACTTC	CASSKLDRGRLETQYF	.	TRBV21-1	.	TRBJ2-5
TGTGCCAGCAGCCCACCCGAGAGGGTTAGGGGCTACACCTTC	CASSPPERVRGYTF	.	TRBV28	.	TRBJ1-2
TGTGCCAGTACCCAGGACAGGGCTTATCAGCCCCAGCATTTT	CASTQDRAYQPQHF	TRBD1	TRBV19	few	TRBJ1-5
TGTGCCAGCAGCGGCGACCCAGGGTCGTACACTGAAGCTTTCTTT	CASSGDPGSYTEAFF	.	TRBV9	.	TRBJ1-1
TGTGCCAGCAGTTCGGGAGGCCCCTACGAGCAGTACTTC	CASSSGGPYEQYF	TRBD2	TRBV28	.	TRBJ2-7
TGTGCCAGCAGGACAGGGGTCTACGAGCAGTACTTC	CASRTGVYEQYF	TRBD1	TRBV6-6	.	TRBJ2-7
TGTGCCACCAGCAGAGATTATACAGAAGAGACCCAGTACTTC	CATSRDYTEETQYF	.	TRBV15	.	TRBJ2-5
TGTGCCAGCAGTTCAGTTGGTGAGCAGTTCTTC	CASSSVGEQFF	.	TRBV28	.	TRBJ2-1
TGTGCCAGCAGCCCGTGGACAGAGACCAACACTGAAGCTTTCTTT	CASSPWTETNTEAFF	.	TRBV11-2	.	TRBJ1-1
TGTGCCAGCAGTGGGACAGGGGGCCATTTCTCCTACGAGCAGTACTTC	CASSGTGGHFSYEQYF	TRBD1	TRBV2	.	TRBJ2-7
TGTGCCAGCAGCCCGGTGGGGACAGGGGGCCCTGATACGCAGTATTTT	CASSPVGTGGPDTQYF	TRBD1	TRBV7-3	.	TRBJ2-3
TGTGCCAGCAGCCCACCTAGCGGGGCCTACGAGCAGTACTTC	CASSPPSGAYEQYF	TRBD2	TRBV7-6	.	TRBJ2-7
TGTGCCAGCAGCGTAGGGACAGGGGCCTACGAGCAGTACTTC	CASSVGTGAYEQYF	TRBD1	TRBV9	.	TRBJ2-7
TGTGCCACCAGCAGGCCGGGACTAGCGGGAGATGAGCAGTTCTTC	CATSRPGLAGDEQFF	TRBD2	TRBV15	.	TRBJ2-1
TGTGCCAGCAGCAACCGGGACAGGGGATTGACCGGGGAGCTGTTTTTT	CASSNRDRGLTGELFF	TRBD1	TRBV5-6	few	TRBJ2-2
TGTGCCAGCAGTGAACAGGGGGCGAACACTGAAGCTTTCTTT	CASSEQGANTEAFF	TRBD1	TRBV6-1	.	TRBJ1-1
TGTGCCAGCAGCTCCCCGGGACTAGCGGGCAACGAGCAGTACTTC	CASSSPGLAGNEQYF	TRBD2	TRBV7-6	few	TRBJ2-7
TGTGCCAGCAGTCGAGCGGGGGGACCCACAGATACGCAGTATTTT	CASSRAGGPTDTQYF	TRBD2	TRBV2	.	TRBJ2-3
TGCGCCAGCAGCCAAACCCTAGAGGTTGAGCAGTTCTTC	CASSQTLEVEQFF	.	TRBV4-3	.	TRBJ2-1
TGTGCCAGCAGCTTCGATTCACCCCTCCACTTT	CASSFDSPLHF	.	TRBV7-9	few	TRBJ1-6